This is a list of T cell receptor beta chains from one sample in a study of early T cells in non-severe SARS-CoV-2 infection. One entry per CDR3 protein, called by TCRdb with MiXCR from the 5' RACE reads. The sample carries over 80,000 distinct CDR3 sequences, 11% to 15% recorded once. Sample: whole blood. Every receptor here comes from an adult who was a healthcare worker with PCR-confirmed SARS-CoV-2 infection or an uninfected control (not recorded which). The CDR3 runs from the conserved cysteine through the conserved F or W. The order of the fields is J gene, V gene, clone size, D gene, CDR3 DNA, CDR3 protein. A D gene is named only where the DNA matches it firmly. Some rows have no size entry. The others give once, few or many, or a class for an expanded clone.

J gene: TRBJ2-3
V gene: TRBV28
clone size: .
D gene: TRBD1
CDR3 DNA: TGTGCCAGCAGTTTACGCAGACAGGGGGCTACGCAGTATTTT
CDR3 protein: CASSLRRQGATQYF

J gene: TRBJ2-1
V gene: TRBV30
clone size: .
D gene: TRBD2
CDR3 DNA: TGTGCCTGGATGAGCGGCGGGGGAGTTTACAATGAGCAGTTCTTC
CDR3 protein: CAWMSGGGVYNEQFF

J gene: TRBJ1-2
V gene: TRBV3-1
clone size: .
D gene: .
CDR3 DNA: TGTGCCAGCAGCTCAATTCCGGGGGGAAACTATGGCTACACCTTC
CDR3 protein: CASSSIPGGNYGYTF

J gene: TRBJ2-2
V gene: TRBV7-3
clone size: few
D gene: .
CDR3 DNA: TGTGCCAGCAGCCCCCTAACTAGCGGGGAGCTGTTTTTT
CDR3 protein: CASSPLTSGELFF

J gene: TRBJ1-1
V gene: TRBV2
clone size: .
D gene: TRBD1
CDR3 DNA: TGTGCCAGCGACAGGGAGGAGGTTGGGACGGAAGCTTTCTTT
CDR3 protein: CASDREEVGTEAFF

J gene: TRBJ2-6
V gene: TRBV28
clone size: .
D gene: .
CDR3 DNA: TGTGCCAGCAGTTTTGTAGCAGGGGGGGCCTCTGGGGCCAACGTCCTGACTTTC
CDR3 protein: CASSFVAGGASGANVLTF

J gene: TRBJ2-7
V gene: TRBV29-1
clone size: many
D gene: .
CDR3 DNA: TGCAGCGTTGTACCCGACACCAACTACGAGCAGTACTTC
CDR3 protein: CSVVPDTNYEQYF

J gene: TRBJ1-2
V gene: TRBV3-1
clone size: many
D gene: .
CDR3 DNA: TGTGCCAGCAGCCCACAGGGATCTACCTATGGCTACACCTTC
CDR3 protein: CASSPQGSTYGYTF

J gene: TRBJ1-1
V gene: TRBV4-1
clone size: .
D gene: TRBD1
CDR3 DNA: TGCGCCAGCAGCCAAGTGGGGGACGCAGGGGGTGAAGCTTTCTTT
CDR3 protein: CASSQVGDAGGEAFF

J gene: TRBJ2-7
V gene: TRBV6-5
clone size: few
D gene: TRBD1
CDR3 DNA: TGTGCCAGCAGTTACGGACAGGGGGGGTACGAGCAGTACTTC
CDR3 protein: CASSYGQGGYEQYF

J gene: TRBJ1-2
V gene: TRBV21-1
clone size: few
D gene: .
CDR3 DNA: TGTGCCAGCAAGGGGTGGCTGTTC
CDR3 protein: CASKGWLF

J gene: TRBJ2-3
V gene: TRBV7-8
clone size: .
D gene: TRBD1
CDR3 DNA: TGTGCCAGCAGCCGGGACAGGGGGCCTTCAGATACGCAGTATTTT
CDR3 protein: CASSRDRGPSDTQYF

J gene: TRBJ1-1
V gene: TRBV29-1
clone size: .
D gene: .
CDR3 DNA: TGCAGCGTCGTCAAGAACACTGAAGCTTTCTTT
CDR3 protein: CSVVKNTEAFF

J gene: TRBJ1-1
V gene: TRBV5-6
clone size: few
D gene: .
CDR3 DNA: TGTGCCAGCAGCCCCCGGGGGGTGCTGAACACTGAAGCTTTCTTT
CDR3 protein: CASSPRGVLNTEAFF

J gene: TRBJ2-7
V gene: TRBV6-2/TRBV6-3
clone size: .
D gene: .
CDR3 DNA: TGTGCCAGCAGAGCGGGACAGGTCTACGAGCAGTACTTC
CDR3 protein: CASRAGQVYEQYF

J gene: TRBJ2-5
V gene: TRBV5-1
clone size: .
D gene: .
CDR3 DNA: TGCGCCAGCAGCTTGACCGGGCCGGAACAAGAGACCCAGTACTTC
CDR3 protein: CASSLTGPEQETQYF

J gene: TRBJ2-7
V gene: TRBV5-1
clone size: .
D gene: TRBD2
CDR3 DNA: TGCGCCAGCAGCTACGGGACTAGCGGTGTCGGGGGGTACGAGCAGTACTTC
CDR3 protein: CASSYGTSGVGGYEQYF

J gene: TRBJ2-3
V gene: TRBV28
clone size: .
D gene: .
CDR3 DNA: TGTGCCAGCAGTTTAGCAGGGGCCCCTGCAAAAGATACGCAGTATTTT
CDR3 protein: CASSLAGAPAKDTQYF

J gene: TRBJ2-4
V gene: TRBV11-2
clone size: few
D gene: .
CDR3 DNA: TGTGCCAGCAGCTTAGGGGACAGGCGGGGGAGCATTCAGTACTTC
CDR3 protein: CASSLGDRRGSIQYF

J gene: TRBJ1-2
V gene: TRBV28
clone size: .
D gene: .
CDR3 DNA: TGTGCCAGCAGCCAAAACGATCTTGACTATGGCTACACCTTC
CDR3 protein: CASSQNDLDYGYTF

J gene: TRBJ2-5
V gene: TRBV28
clone size: .
D gene: .
CDR3 DNA: TGTGCCAGCAGTCCTCCTGGCCTGGCGGAGACCCAGTACTTC
CDR3 protein: CASSPPGLAETQYF

J gene: TRBJ2-1
V gene: TRBV28
clone size: .
D gene: TRBD2
CDR3 DNA: TGTGCCAGCCGAAGCGGGGCCCTTGGGCAGTTCTTC
CDR3 protein: CASRSGALGQFF

J gene: TRBJ1-1
V gene: TRBV20-1
clone size: .
D gene: .
CDR3 DNA: TGCAGTGCTACCAGGGTTGGGACTGAAGCTTTCTTT
CDR3 protein: CSATRVGTEAFF

J gene: TRBJ2-7
V gene: TRBV3-1
clone size: .
D gene: .
CDR3 DNA: TGTGCCAGCAGCCAAGTCGGCGAGCAGTACTTC
CDR3 protein: CASSQVGEQYF

J gene: TRBJ2-1
V gene: TRBV12-3/TRBV12-4
clone size: few
D gene: TRBD2
CDR3 DNA: TGTGCCAGCAGTTTAGTTGCGGGGGGAGTCAATGAGCAGTTCTTC
CDR3 protein: CASSLVAGGVNEQFF

J gene: TRBJ1-1
V gene: TRBV6-4
clone size: many
D gene: .
CDR3 DNA: TGTGCCAGCAGTGACTCGGACAACACTGAAGCTTTCTTT
CDR3 protein: CASSDSDNTEAFF

J gene: TRBJ2-1
V gene: TRBV5-1
clone size: many
D gene: TRBD1
CDR3 DNA: TGCGCCAGCAGCCTGGGACAGGGGGCTTTGAACTACAATGAGCAGTTCTTC
CDR3 protein: CASSLGQGALNYNEQFF

J gene: TRBJ2-5
V gene: TRBV20-1
clone size: .
D gene: TRBD1
CDR3 DNA: TGCAGTGCTAGATGGGACAGGGGTGAGACCCAGTACTTC
CDR3 protein: CSARWDRGETQYF

J gene: TRBJ1-2
V gene: TRBV7-8
clone size: few
D gene: .
CDR3 DNA: TGTGCCAGCAGCTTTAAACAGGGTTATGGCTACACCTTC
CDR3 protein: CASSFKQGYGYTF

J gene: TRBJ1-1
V gene: TRBV20-1
clone size: few
D gene: TRBD1
CDR3 DNA: TGCAGTGCTAGACCTTGGGACAGGGGGAACACTGAAGCTTTCTTT
CDR3 protein: CSARPWDRGNTEAFF

J gene: TRBJ1-6
V gene: TRBV9
clone size: few
D gene: .
CDR3 DNA: TGTGCCAGCAGCGTAGTTGACAGCCCCCGGTCACCCCTCCACTTT
CDR3 protein: CASSVVDSPRSPLHF

J gene: TRBJ2-6
V gene: TRBV19
clone size: few
D gene: .
CDR3 DNA: TGTGCCACCCTCTCTGGGGCCAACGTCCTGACTTTC
CDR3 protein: CATLSGANVLTF

J gene: TRBJ2-3
V gene: TRBV9
clone size: many
D gene: TRBD2
CDR3 DNA: TGTGCCAGCAGCGTACAAGCTCGACTAGCGGGGGGTACTAGCACAGATACGCAGTATTTT
CDR3 protein: CASSVQARLAGGTSTDTQYF

J gene: TRBJ1-2
V gene: TRBV25-1
clone size: .
D gene: .
CDR3 DNA: TGTGCCAGCAGTGCTAGACAGGAGACGTATGGCTACACCTTC
CDR3 protein: CASSARQETYGYTF

J gene: TRBJ1-1
V gene: TRBV6-1
clone size: .
D gene: .
CDR3 DNA: TGTGCCAGCAGTGAAGGGAACGGGAACACTGAAGCTTTCTTT
CDR3 protein: CASSEGNGNTEAFF

J gene: TRBJ2-5
V gene: TRBV30
clone size: many
D gene: TRBD1
CDR3 DNA: TGTGCCTGGAGCGCAGATGGACAGGGCCAAGAGACCCAGTACTTC
CDR3 protein: CAWSADGQGQETQYF

J gene: TRBJ2-6
V gene: TRBV28
clone size: few
D gene: .
CDR3 DNA: TGTGCCAGCAGGTTCCCTGGGGCCAACGTCCTGACTTTC
CDR3 protein: CASRFPGANVLTF

J gene: TRBJ2-3
V gene: TRBV6-1
clone size: .
D gene: .
CDR3 DNA: TGTGCCAGCACCGCCCTACAGGGAGTAAGCACAGATACGCAGTATTTT
CDR3 protein: CASTALQGVSTDTQYF

J gene: TRBJ1-1
V gene: TRBV9
clone size: .
D gene: TRBD1
CDR3 DNA: TGTGCCAGCAGCCCCTCAGGGGGTAGTGTAAACACTGAAGCTTTCTTT
CDR3 protein: CASSPSGGSVNTEAFF

J gene: TRBJ2-1
V gene: TRBV25-1
clone size: few
D gene: .
CDR3 DNA: TGTGCCAGCAGTGAATTCCTTTTCGGGGTGGTTGAGGGTGAGCAGTTCTTC
CDR3 protein: CASSEFLFGVVEGEQFF

J gene: TRBJ2-7
V gene: TRBV7-9
clone size: few
D gene: .
CDR3 DNA: TGTGCCAGCGGAGGATTTAACTCCTACGAGCAGTACTTC
CDR3 protein: CASGGFNSYEQYF

J gene: TRBJ2-3
V gene: TRBV29-1
clone size: few
D gene: .
CDR3 DNA: TGCAGCGTTGCGCGGGACTCCACAGATACGCAGTATTTT
CDR3 protein: CSVARDSTDTQYF

J gene: TRBJ1-6
V gene: TRBV6-6
clone size: .
D gene: .
CDR3 DNA: TGTGCCAGCAGTTACTCGCTCGGGATATCACCCCTCCACTTT
CDR3 protein: CASSYSLGISPLHF

J gene: TRBJ2-7
V gene: TRBV20-1
clone size: once
D gene: TRBD2
CDR3 DNA: TGCAGTGCTAGAGATGTACAGCGGAGGGCGGGAGACGAGCAGTACTTC
CDR3 protein: CSARDVQRRAGDEQYF

J gene: TRBJ2-7
V gene: TRBV3-1
clone size: many
D gene: .
CDR3 DNA: TGTGCCAGCAGCGCAACCTACGAGCAGTACTTC
CDR3 protein: CASSATYEQYF

J gene: TRBJ2-2
V gene: TRBV11-2
clone size: .
D gene: .
CDR3 DNA: TGTGCCAGCAGCTTGAATGGCCTGGGGGAGCTGTTTTTT
CDR3 protein: CASSLNGLGELFF

J gene: TRBJ1-1
V gene: TRBV9
clone size: few
D gene: .
CDR3 DNA: TGTGCCAGCAGCGTTGCCTCTTGGAACACTGAAGCTTTCTTT
CDR3 protein: CASSVASWNTEAFF

J gene: TRBJ2-7
V gene: TRBV11-2
clone size: .
D gene: .
CDR3 DNA: TGTGCCAGCAGCTTCCCGTCCGGAGGCCCGGCGAACGAGCAGTACTTC
CDR3 protein: CASSFPSGGPANEQYF

J gene: TRBJ2-3
V gene: TRBV29-1
clone size: few
D gene: TRBD1
CDR3 DNA: TGCAGCGTTGCCCTCAGGGGGCGGTCAGATACGCAGTATTTT
CDR3 protein: CSVALRGRSDTQYF

J gene: TRBJ1-3
V gene: TRBV11-2
clone size: .
D gene: .
CDR3 DNA: TGTGCCAGCAGCTCCGGCGGGGGAAGCCGGGCGTCTGGAAACACCATATATTTT
CDR3 protein: CASSSGGGSRASGNTIYF

J gene: TRBJ2-1
V gene: TRBV6-5
clone size: few
D gene: .
CDR3 DNA: TGTGCCAGCAGAAACGATCTAGGGTCATACAATGAGCAGTTCTTC
CDR3 protein: CASRNDLGSYNEQFF

J gene: TRBJ1-1
V gene: TRBV6-4
clone size: .
D gene: .
CDR3 DNA: TGTGCCAGCAGGTTGGGGGGGGAAGGCACTGAAGCTTTCTTT
CDR3 protein: CASRLGGEGTEAFF

J gene: TRBJ1-3
V gene: TRBV4-2
clone size: many
D gene: TRBD1
CDR3 DNA: TGTGCCAGCAGTACAGGGGTTGGAAACACCATATATTTT
CDR3 protein: CASSTGVGNTIYF